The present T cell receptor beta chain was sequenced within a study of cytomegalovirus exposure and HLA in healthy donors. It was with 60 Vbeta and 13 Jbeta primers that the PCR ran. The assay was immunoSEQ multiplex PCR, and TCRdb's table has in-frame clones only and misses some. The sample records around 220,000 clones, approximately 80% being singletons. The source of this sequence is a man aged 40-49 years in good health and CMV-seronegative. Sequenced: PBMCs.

CDR3 in DNA: TGTGCCAGCAGCAAGGACAGCCAAGAGACCCAGTACTTC. This translates into CASSKDSQETQYF. The chain joins TRBV5-6 to TRBJ2-5; TRBD1 might be the D (6 bases). Germline assignment: CDR1 SGHDT and CDR2 YYEEEE. CDR3 length: 13 amino acids. Trimming cost V 4 bases and J 1 base, with 8 bases left between them.